A selection of T cell receptor beta chains follows, all from one sample in a study of response to subunit inactivated influenza vaccine. One entry per CDR3 protein results from TCRdb running MiXCR on the RT-PCR reads. The sample includes 250,000 to 350,000 distinct CDR3 sequences, over 20% of them seen just once. The sequences come from PBMCs from blood, collected less than 22 months after vaccination. Every receptor here comes from a man aged 50-75 years who received an inactivated influenza vaccine. Both conserved end residues are part of each CDR3. A D gene is named only where the DNA matches it firmly. The size entry is marked missing in some rows and otherwise reads once, few, many or a size class.

j_call clone_size d_call v_call cdr3_aa cdr3_nt
TRBJ2-3 . . TRBV2 CASSDTPPFATDTQYF TGTGCCAGCAGTGACACTCCCCCCTTTGCGACAGATACGCAGTATTTT
TRBJ1-2 many TRBD1 TRBV7-2 CASSFGQDPYGYTF TGTGCCAGCAGCTTTGGACAGGATCCCTATGGCTACACCTTC
TRBJ1-5 few . TRBV4-1 CASSRRGWDGNQPQHF TGCGCCAGCAGCCGAAGAGGGTGGGACGGCAATCAGCCCCAGCATTTT
TRBJ2-5 few TRBD2 TRBV28 CASSLPGLVQETQYF TGTGCCAGCAGTTTACCGGGACTAGTCCAAGAGACCCAGTACTTC
TRBJ1-2 few TRBD1 TRBV20-1 CSATDRGLGRNYGYTF TGCAGTGCTACCGACAGGGGATTGGGGAGGAACTATGGCTACACCTTC
TRBJ2-3 . TRBD1 TRBV19 CASSHRDRPTDTQYF TGTGCCAGTAGCCATCGGGACAGACCCACAGATACGCAGTATTTT
TRBJ2-5 . TRBD1 TRBV7-2 CASSLRIGTAGETQYF TGTGCCAGCAGCTTAAGAATAGGGACAGCCGGAGAGACCCAGTACTTC
TRBJ2-2 few . TRBV9 CASSVDWGAGIGELFF TGTGCCAGCAGCGTAGACTGGGGCGCCGGCATCGGGGAGCTGTTTTTT
TRBJ1-1 many . TRBV12-3/TRBV12-4 CASSNTEAFF TGTGCCAGCAGTAACACTGAAGCTTTCTTT
TRBJ2-7 once TRBD2 TRBV5-1 CASSPREGRYEQYF TGCGCCAGCAGCCCTCGGGAGGGCAGGTACGAGCAGTACTTC
TRBJ1-4 many . TRBV21-1 CASSKEEGIRFGEKLFF TGTGCCAGCAGCAAAGAAGAGGGTATCCGGTTTGGAGAAAAACTGTTTTTT
TRBJ2-5 . . TRBV27 CASSTYSAETQYF TGTGCCAGCAGTACTTATAGTGCGGAGACCCAGTACTTC
TRBJ2-1 few TRBD1 TRBV28 CASSLGTGGPLTVDEQFF TGTGCCAGCAGCTTAGGGACAGGGGGTCCCCTAACGGTGGATGAGCAGTTCTTC
TRBJ1-5 . TRBD1 TRBV9 CASSATGGRNQPQHF TGTGCCAGCAGCGCGACAGGGGGTCGGAATCAGCCCCAGCATTTT
TRBJ2-7 . . TRBV6-5 CASSYSKSLDLEGQYF TGTGCCAGCAGTTACTCCAAAAGTCTGGACCTCGAGGGGCAGTACTTC
TRBJ1-2 . TRBD1 TRBV7-2 CASSLGPGGGYTF TGTGCCAGCAGCTTAGGGCCAGGGGGTGGCTACACCTTC
TRBJ2-3 . TRBD1 TRBV2 CASGSDRRTDTQYF TGTGCCAGCGGGTCGGACAGGCGCACAGATACGCAGTATTTT
TRBJ1-2 few . TRBV29-1 CSVGPEGGDYGYTF TGCAGCGTTGGACCCGAGGGGGGCGACTATGGCTACACCTTC
TRBJ1-3 . . TRBV12-3/TRBV12-4 CASRFPGGSGNTIYF TGTGCCAGCAGATTCCCCGGGGGATCTGGAAACACCATATATTTT
TRBJ2-5 . . TRBV4-2 CASSQDRGGARETQYF TGTGCCAGCAGCCAAGATCGAGGGGGGGCCCGGGAGACCCAGTACTTC
TRBJ1-4 . . TRBV7-2 CASSTNRATELFF TGTGCCAGCAGCACGAACAGGGCGACTGAACTGTTTTTT
TRBJ1-3 many . TRBV7-2 CASSFRQASSGNTIYF TGTGCCAGCAGCTTTCGACAGGCCAGCTCTGGAAACACCATATATTTT
TRBJ2-1 few . TRBV6-6 CASSYANNEQFF TGTGCCAGCAGTTACGCTAACAATGAGCAGTTCTTC
TRBJ2-5 . . TRBV28 CASSFTEGTQYF TGTGCCAGCAGCTTCACGGAGGGGACCCAGTACTTC
TRBJ1-2 few . TRBV5-5 CASSLRAEGFYGYTF TGTGCCAGCAGCTTGAGGGCGGAGGGCTTCTATGGCTACACCTTC
TRBJ2-1 . . TRBV20-1 CSARASYSYNEQFF TGCAGTGCTAGAGCTTCCTACTCCTACAATGAGCAGTTCTTC
TRBJ1-5 . . TRBV12-3/TRBV12-4 CASSFWGMVNQPQHF TGTGCCAGCAGTTTTTGGGGAATGGTCAATCAGCCCCAGCATTTT
TRBJ1-2 once TRBD1 TRBV7-9 CASSLGPGQENGAF TGTGCCAGCAGCTTAGGGCCGGGACAGGAGAACGGGGCCTTC
TRBJ1-4 . . TRBV10-3 CATNQGADEKLFF TGTGCCACCAACCAGGGAGCCGACGAAAAACTGTTTTTT
TRBJ2-7 few TRBD1 TRBV18 CASSRPGTVGGEQYF TGTGCCAGCTCACGACCCGGGACAGTTGGGGGCGAGCAGTACTTC
TRBJ2-2 few TRBD2 TRBV24-1 CATSDPSGGNTGELFF TGTGCCACCAGTGATCCGTCGGGGGGGAACACCGGGGAGCTGTTTTTT
TRBJ2-5 few TRBD2 TRBV5-5 CASTVAGVETQYF TGTGCCAGCACAGTAGCGGGGGTTGAGACCCAGTACTTC
TRBJ2-1 few . TRBV7-2 CASSLSTPSSYNEQFF TGTGCCAGCAGCTTGAGCACTCCGAGCTCCTACAATGAGCAGTTCTTC
TRBJ2-2 . TRBD2 TRBV5-1 CASSWSSGSSTGELFF TGCGCCAGCAGCTGGTCTAGCGGGAGTTCGACCGGGGAGCTGTTTTTT
TRBJ1-2 once . TRBV20-1 CSARVRQDHYGYTF TGCAGTGCTAGAGTTAGACAAGACCACTATGGCTACACCTTC
TRBJ1-2 . TRBD1 TRBV27 CASRRQGMGGYTF TGTGCCAGCAGACGACAGGGGATGGGGGGCTACACCTTC
TRBJ2-7 . TRBD1 TRBV5-6 CASSQNRGYEQYF TGTGCCAGCAGCCAAAACAGGGGGTACGAGCAGTACTTC
TRBJ1-1 few . TRBV7-8 CASSFSPGGTEAFF TGTGCCAGCAGCTTCAGTCCCGGCGGCACTGAAGCTTTCTTT
TRBJ1-2 few . TRBV28 CASSLTESYGYTF TGTGCCAGCAGTTTAACAGAGTCCTATGGCTACACCTTC
TRBJ1-1 . . TRBV20-1 CSASPRANTEAFF TGCAGTGCTAGTCCCAGAGCGAACACTGAAGCTTTCTTT
TRBJ1-2 . . TRBV29-1 CSVSSTPNYGYTF TGCAGCGTTTCGTCCACTCCTAACTATGGCTACACCTTC
TRBJ1-1 few . TRBV12-3/TRBV12-4 CASSPSPRTGEAFF TGTGCCAGCAGTCCATCCCCGAGGACGGGTGAAGCTTTCTTT
TRBJ2-4 . TRBD1 TRBV7-9 CATQGLQNIQYF TGTGCCACACAGGGGCTCCAAAACATTCAGTACTTC
TRBJ2-4 few TRBD2 TRBV4-3 CASSSRAGRENIQYF TGCGCCAGCAGCTCAAGGGCGGGGAGGGAAAACATTCAGTACTTC
TRBJ2-2 . TRBD2 TRBV6-2/TRBV6-3 CASSVTSGRISPGELFF TGTGCCAGCAGCGTGACTAGCGGGAGGATCTCCCCCGGGGAGCTGTTTTTT
TRBJ2-1 . . TRBV7-9 CASSLEGVSSYNEQFF TGTGCCAGCAGCTTAGAAGGGGTAAGCTCCTACAATGAGCAGTTCTTC
TRBJ1-5 . . TRBV7-8 CASSQGPGGGQPQHF TGTGCCAGCAGCCAAGGCCCGGGGGGCGGGCAGCCCCAGCATTTT
TRBJ1-5 few . TRBV20-1 CSASDRPDQPQHF TGCAGTGCAAGCGACAGGCCAGATCAGCCCCAGCATTTT
TRBJ1-5 few . TRBV12-3/TRBV12-4 CASSLGSTSNQPQHF TGTGCCAGCAGTTTAGGGTCTACGAGCAATCAGCCCCAGCATTTT
TRBJ1-5 many TRBD1 TRBV4-3 CASSQAYQGAQPQHF TGCGCCAGCAGCCAAGCTTACCAGGGGGCTCAGCCCCAGCATTTT
TRBJ1-5 . . TRBV18 CASSKDRHQPQHF TGTGCCAGCTCTAAAGACAGGCATCAGCCCCAGCATTTT
TRBJ1-5 . . TRBV6-5 CASSYSLGYSNQPQHF TGTGCCAGCAGTTACTCTCTCGGATATAGCAATCAGCCCCAGCATTTT
TRBJ1-1 . . TRBV15 CATSRWGGSGGTEAFF TGTGCCACCAGCAGATGGGGGGGTAGTGGCGGCACTGAAGCTTTCTTT
TRBJ1-5 few TRBD1 TRBV12-3/TRBV12-4 CASSVGTAYSNQPQHF TGTGCCAGCAGTGTCGGGACAGCCTATAGCAATCAGCCCCAGCATTTT
TRBJ1-2 . TRBD1 TRBV20-1 CSANRGSADGYTF TGCAGTGCTAACAGGGGGTCGGCTGATGGCTACACCTTC
TRBJ1-2 many . TRBV5-1 CASSAGPQDGYTF TGCGCCAGCAGCGCCGGGCCACAGGACGGCTACACCTTC
TRBJ1-2 few . TRBV4-3 CASSPDRTRVNYGYTF TGCGCCAGCAGCCCCGACAGGACCAGGGTAAACTATGGCTACACCTTC